The next 24 T cell receptor beta chains were all read from a single sample in a study of blood T cell repertoires in COVID-19. Sequencing was performed with immunoSEQ multiplex PCR; in TCRdb, only in-frame clones are kept and a portion is missing. The sample has fewer than 250,000 clones, 88% seen once. The sample taken for sequencing was peripheral blood. The receptors here all came from a man aged 25-40 years with acute or convalescent COVID-19.

Here the CDR3 reads CSAREETQYF. In DNA form, the CDR3 reads TGCAGTGCTAGGGAGGAGACCCAGTACTTC. V and J are TRBV20-1 and TRBJ2-5; D not certain. V was trimmed by 3 bases and J by 5 bases, leaving 4 bases between them. Looked up from germline, CDR1 is DFQATT and CDR2 is SNEGSKA (reference sequence). The CDR3 contains 10 residues.

This clone turned up a few times. The chain employs TRBV28 and TRBJ1-6; possibly TRBD1 for D (6 bases). The germline V gene has CDR1 MDHEN and CDR2 SYDVKM. The CDR3 length is 16 residues. Deletions cut 6 bases from V and 3 bases from J, with 15 bases between. The CDR3 coding sequence is TGTGCCAGCAGGCCCATACAGGGTCTCTATAATTCACCCCTCCACTTT. Translated, it gives CASRPIQGLYNSPLHF. Based on the CDR3 plus reference TRBV28 and TRBJ1-6, the full variable domain is DVKVTQSSRYLVKRTGEKVFLECVQDMDHENMFWYRQDPGLGLRLIYFSYDVKMKEKGDIPEGYSVSREKKERFSLILESASTNQTSMYLCASRPIQGLYNSPLHFGNGTRLTVT.

In DNA, the CDR3 is TGCAGCGTTGAAGGGCAGGGAAGCACAGATACGCAGTATTTT. Amino acids: CSVEGQGSTDTQYF. V gene TRBV29-1 combines with J gene TRBJ2-3; D perhaps matches TRBD1 (5 bases). Germline-derived CDR1 and CDR2 are SQVTM and ANQGSEA. The length of the CDR3 is 14 residues. The V gene lost 1 base and the J gene lost 0 bases, with 8 bases spanning the gap.

The chain is built from TRBV15 and TRBJ2-1; 7 bases map to TRBD2. CDR1 and CDR2 (germline): LNHNV, YYDKDF (reference sequence). The CDR3 runs to 15 residues. V was pared by 0 bases and J by 7 bases, with 6 bases of the junction left unmatched. DNA of the CDR3: TGTGCCACCAGCAGAGATGGCGGGAGTAGGAATGAGCAGTTCTTC. It translates to CATSRDGGSRNEQFF.

The chain carries TRBV27 and TRBJ2-1; D unclear. The CDR3 extends over 17 amino acids. From germline, CDR1 is MNHEY and CDR2 SMNVEV (reference sequence). V lost 2 bases and J lost 0, with 14 bases in between. The CDR3, as DNA: TGTGCCAGCAGTTTACAACCACGCCTAAGCTCCTACAATGAGCAGTTCTTC. Protein sequence: CASSLQPRLSSYNEQFF.

In its sample, this clone was seen a few times. V and J are TRBV3-1 (or the pseudogene TRBV3-2) and TRBJ2-7; 7 positions agree with TRBD2. The CDR3 totals 16 residues. Germline-derived CDR1 and CDR2 are LGHDT and YNNKEL (reference sequence). J was trimmed by 3 bases and V by 2 bases; bases with no gene match: 10. CDR3 loop: CASSQNPAGPNYEQYF. CDR3 sequence (DNA): TGTGCCAGCAGCCAAAATCCAGCGGGGCCGAACTACGAGCAGTACTTC.

The rearrangement uses TRBV6-1 and TRBJ1-5; 7 bases align to TRBD1. The CDR3 covers 16 residues. The germline V gene has CDR1 MNHNS and CDR2 SASEGT. Trimming cost V 1 base and J 6 bases; bases outside gene matches: 9. CDR3 sequence (DNA): TGTGCCAGCAGTGAAGTGACAGGGTTAACGACTCAGCCCCAGCATTTT. Its protein product is CASSEVTGLTTQPQHF.

J is TRBJ2-7 and V is TRBV2, with 7 bases identical to TRBD1. CDR3 length: 13 residues. CDR1 is SNHLY, CDR2 FYNNEI, per germline. Trimming removed 6 bases from V and 4 bases from J; junction bases left unmatched: 6. The CDR3 here is CASRAGTAYEQYF. CDR3 DNA: TGTGCCAGCAGAGCCGGGACAGCTTACGAGCAGTACTTC.

The chain has TRBV18 and TRBJ2-1; 8 positions agree with TRBD2. V lost 0 bases to trimming and J lost 4 bases; unmatched junction nucleotides: 5. Per germline, CDR1 KGHSH and CDR2 LQKENI. The CDR3 runs to 16 residues. The CDR3 region has the DNA TGTGCCAGCTCACCACCGAGTCTAGCGGGTTACAATGAGCAGTTCTTC. Translation: CASSPPSLAGYNEQFF.

On this clone: A junction boundary mismatches the germline segment, possibly from a read error. This chain joins TRBV7-7 and TRBJ2-2; TRBD1 might be the D (5 bases). Germline V gene lookup returns CDR1 SSHAT and CDR2 FNYEAQ (reference sequence). This CDR3 region has 14 residues. DNA of the CDR3: TGTGCTAGCAGCGTAAATGGGGCGAGAGGGGAGCTGTTTTTT. It encodes CASSVNGARGELFF. The complete variable domain, with remaining parts taken from reference TRBV7-7 and TRBJ2-2, reads GAGVSQSPRYKVTKRGQDVTLRCDPISSHATLYWYQQALGQGPEFLTYFNYEAQPDKSGLPSDRFSAERPEGSISTLTIQRTEQRDSAMYRCASSVNGARGELFFGEGSRLTVL.

The V and J genes are TRBV24-1 and TRBJ1-3; 10 bases are shared with TRBD1. Trimming at V came to 10 bases and at J to 16 bases, leaving 6 bases not matched to a gene. CDR3 length: 10 residues. Germline assignment: CDR1 KGHDR and CDR2 SFDVKD. The CDR3 loop reads CATSGTGVYF. Here the CDR3 DNA reads TGTGCCACTTCTGGGACAGGGGTTTATTTT.

The chain is built from TRBV5-1 and TRBJ1-4; TRBD1 aligns across 12 bases. Germline V gene lookup returns CDR1 SGHRS and CDR2 YFSETQ. CDR3 length: 16 residues. The ends lost 4 bases at V and 8 bases at J; junction bases unmatched: 9. CDR3: CASSLGTGGWMEKLFF. The CDR3 DNA reads as TGCGCCAGCAGCCTAGGGACAGGGGGCTGGATGGAAAAACTGTTTTTT.

V is TRBV7-9 and J is TRBJ1-5; the D gene is possibly TRBD1 (6 bases). V lost 1 base and J 5 bases, leaving 21 bases between the germline ends. The CDR3 length is 18 residues. Germline CDR1 reads SEHNR; CDR2 reads FQNEAQ (reference sequence). Here the CDR3 DNA reads TGTGCCAGCAGCTTAGGTCTAGGGAGACAGGCGTGGGATCAGCCCCAGCATTTT. This encodes CASSLGLGRQAWDQPQHF. Variable domain in full (rest from reference TRBV7-9 and TRBJ1-5): DTGVSQNPRHKITKRGQNVTFRCDPISEHNRLYWYRQTLGQGPEFLTYFQNEAQLEKSRLLSDRFSAERPKGSFSTLEIQRTEQGDSAMYLCASSLGLGRQAWDQPQHFGDGTRLSIL.

CDR3 residues: CASSLTGQGAYEQYF. The CDR3 DNA reads as TGTGCCAGCAGCTTAACGGGACAGGGCGCTTACGAGCAGTACTTC. The rearrangement joins TRBV7-2 to TRBJ2-7, with 9 bases aligning to TRBD1. The CDR3 consists of 15 residues. The germline CDR1 and CDR2 sequences are SGHTA and FQGNSA. V trimming: 2 bases; J trimming: 4 bases; junction bases outside the gene matches: 6.

The chain joins TRBV19 to TRBJ1-2, with a tentative D call TRBD1 (6 bases). V dropped 6 bases and J dropped 6 bases, with 11 bases sitting between them. Per the germline V gene, CDR1 is LNHDA and CDR2 is SQIVND (reference sequence). This CDR3 spans 12 amino acids. DNA for the CDR3: TGTGCCAGTAGAAATAACAGGGATGGCTACACCTTC. This gives the protein CASRNNRDGYTF.

The chain recombines TRBV5-4 with TRBJ1-1; D is uncertain. Deletions cut 3 bases from V and 3 bases from J, with 3 bases between. The germline V gene encodes CDR1 SGHNT and CDR2 YYREEE (reference sequence). The CDR3 has 11 amino acids. The CDR3 here is CASSSDTEAFF. The CDR3 DNA reads as TGTGCCAGCAGCTCGGACACTGAAGCTTTCTTT.

This clone was detected only once. This chain connects TRBV19 to TRBJ1-3, with 8 positions matching TRBD1. Germline-derived CDR1 and CDR2 are LNHDA and SQIVND (reference sequence). J was trimmed by 4 bases and V by 4 bases; bases with no gene match: 6. The CDR3 has 15 residues. The CDR3 coding sequence is TGTGCCAGTAGTAAAACCGGGACAGGAGGAAACACCATATATTTT. This codes for CASSKTGTGGNTIYF.

The gene calls are TRBV5-1 and TRBJ1-1; TRBD1 might be the D (6 bases). Germline lookup yields CDR1 SGHRS and CDR2 YFSETQ. The CDR3 has 12 amino acids. The V end lost 2 bases, the J end lost 11 bases, and 13 bases lay between the germline ends. This CDR3 reads CASSLQGDGAFF. The CDR3 bases are TGCGCCAGCAGCTTACAGGGAGATGGGGCTTTCTTT.

This rearrangement joins TRBV2 to TRBJ2-7; D uncertain. This CDR3 has 10 amino acids. Trimming removed 5 bases from V and 3 bases from J, with 2 bases in between. Per germline, CDR1 SNHLY and CDR2 FYNNEI. CDR3 DNA: TGTGCCAGCAGTTACTACGAGCAGTACTTC. Its protein is CASSYYEQYF.

The rearrangement joins TRBV19 to TRBJ2-2, with TRBD2 matching 13 bases. CDR3 length equals 17 residues. Trimming took 5 bases from V and 6 from J; bases not matched to a gene: 9. CDR1 and CDR2 from the germline V gene are LNHDA and SQIVND (reference sequence). The CDR3 DNA reads TGTGCCAGTAGTTCCCGGACTAGCGGGAGTACAGCCGGGGAGCTGTTTTTT. It translates to CASSSRTSGSTAGELFF.

This chain connects TRBV5-4 to TRBJ2-2; D is possibly TRBD2 (5 bases). In germline, CDR1 is SGHNT, CDR2 YYREEE (reference sequence). The CDR3 has 16 amino acids. Trimming removed 4 bases at V and 2 bases at J, with 15 bases between. DNA for the CDR3: TGTGCCAGCAGCCCCCCGGACTTTCCCAACACCGGGGAGCTGTTTTTT. Its translation is CASSPPDFPNTGELFF.

There are a few counts of this clone. The CDR3: CSVALGTGDQPQHF. In nucleotides, the CDR3 is TGCAGCGTTGCCCTCGGGACAGGGGATCAGCCCCAGCATTTT. The chain links TRBV29-1 to TRBJ1-5, with 10 bases matching TRBD1. Germline trimming cut 4 bases from V and 5 bases from J; bases unmatched to any gene: 5. The CDR3 length is 14 residues. Germline-derived CDR1 and CDR2 are SQVTM and ANQGSEA.

The rearrangement links TRBV6-5 to TRBJ1-1; D perhaps matches TRBD1 (5 bases). Germline CDR1 is MNHEY and CDR2 is SVGAGI. This CDR3 has 14 residues. Trimming left V 8 bases short and J 1 base short, with 14 bases between. The CDR3 sequence: CASGGLYGNTEAFF. CDR3 bases: TGTGCCAGCGGGGGGTTATATGGGAACACTGAAGCTTTCTTT.

This chain joins TRBV11-2 and TRBJ1-6; the D gene is possibly TRBD1 (5 bases). From germline, CDR1 is SGHAT and CDR2 FQNNGV. The CDR3 spans 16 residues. V lost 5 bases and J lost 4, with 15 bases in between. CDR3 in DNA: TGTGCCAGCAGCAACCGACAGCAAAATTATAATTCACCCCTCCACTTT. It translates to CASSNRQQNYNSPLHF.